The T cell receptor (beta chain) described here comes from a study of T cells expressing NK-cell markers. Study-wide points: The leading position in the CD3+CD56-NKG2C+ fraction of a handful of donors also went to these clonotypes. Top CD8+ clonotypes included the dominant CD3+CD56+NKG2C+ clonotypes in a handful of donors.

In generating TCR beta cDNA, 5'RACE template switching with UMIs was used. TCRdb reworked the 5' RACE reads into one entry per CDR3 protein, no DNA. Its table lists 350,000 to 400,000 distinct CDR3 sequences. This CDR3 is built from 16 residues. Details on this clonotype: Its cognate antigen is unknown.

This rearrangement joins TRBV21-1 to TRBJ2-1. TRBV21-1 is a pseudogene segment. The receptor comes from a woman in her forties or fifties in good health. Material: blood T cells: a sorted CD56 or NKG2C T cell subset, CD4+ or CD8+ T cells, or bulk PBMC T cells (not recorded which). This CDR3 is CASSKGGQQYVNEQFF.